These 8 T cell receptor beta chains were all obtained from the same sample, sequenced in a study of T cell clonality in common variable immunodeficiency. Clones were sequenced by immunoSEQ multiplex PCR, and TCRdb holds only the in-frame ones, with some missing. The sample holds about 42,000 clones, and no clone turns up only once. Antigens for these TCRs are unknown. Study conclusions and caveats: Common variable immunodeficiency TCR beta sequences reportedly had fewer deletions and N-nucleotide insertions.

Input material: peripheral blood mononuclear cells. The source is a human donor with common variable immunodeficiency.

Worth noting for this clone: The read terminates 3 residues ahead of where the CDR3 ends, so the germline J gene completes it. The rearrangement links TRBV19 to TRBJ2-3; 11 bases map to TRBD2. This CDR3 spans 15 amino acids. J gave up 4 bases and V 5 bases, and 5 bases lay outside the gene matches. Germline V lookup: CDR1 LNHDA, CDR2 SQIVND (reference sequence). Incomplete CDR3 DNA: TGTGCCAGTAGTGGTACTAGCGGGAGATCAGATACG. Protein sequence: CASSGTSGRSDT. The whole CDR3 reads CASSGTSGRSDTQYF.

In the case of this clone: The read terminates 3 residues before the CDR3 end, so the remaining end is supplied by the germline J gene. The chain couples TRBV30 to TRBJ2-5, with D perhaps matching TRBD1 (6 bases). V was shortened by 0 bases and J by 4 bases, with 9 bases between the two germline ends. This CDR3 has 13 amino acids. Germline V lookup: CDR1 GTSNPN, CDR2 SVGIG (reference sequence). Incomplete CDR3 DNA: TGTGCCTGGAGTGTCGGCAGGGGAGAGACC. It codes for CAWSVGRGET. The CDR3 in its entirety is CAWSVGRGETQYF.

This clone was seen ten or more times. Sequencing ends 3 residues short of the CDR3 end; the germline J gene provides the rest. The rearrangement joins TRBV5-1 to TRBJ2-2; TRBD1 agrees at 10 bases. V shed 4 bases, J shed 3 bases, and the junction held 6 bases outside the gene matches. The CDR3 consists of 16 residues. The germline V gene encodes CDR1 SGHRS and CDR2 YFSETQ. The CDR3 protein is CASSPATGGHTGELFF. The covered CDR3 bases are TGCGCCAGCAGCCCCGCGACAGGGGGCCACACCGGGGAG.

This clone showed up many times. From the germline J gene comes the end of the CDR3, since the read stops 3 residues before it. The chain is built from TRBV29-1 and TRBJ1-2; D not certain. The CDR3 totals 13 residues. V shed 8 bases and J shed 2 bases, with 15 bases lying between them. The V gene's germline CDR1 is SQVTM and CDR2 ANQGSEA. CDR3 sequence reads: CSTRGGSNYGYTF. The CDR3 DNA, read in part, is TGCAGCACTAGAGGAGGGTCGAACTATGGC.

This clone was seen only a few times. The missing CDR3 end, 3 residues past where the read stops, is filled in from the germline J gene. The J gene is TRBJ1-1, the V gene TRBV7-6; D ambiguous. V shed 1 base and J shed 4 bases, with 7 bases lying between them. This CDR3 has 13 amino acids. From germline, CDR1 is SGHVS and CDR2 FNYEAQ. CDR3 residues: CASSLERGTEAFF. The CDR3 DNA, read in part, is TGTGCCAGCAGCTTAGAACGAGGCACTGAA.

This clone was detected ten times or more. The read ends 3 residues before the CDR3 terminus; that terminus is restored from the germline J gene. V is TRBV7-9 and J is TRBJ2-5, with unresolved D. Looked up from germline, CDR1 is SEHNR and CDR2 is FQNEAQ (reference sequence). The CDR3 runs to 12 residues. V dropped 4 bases and J dropped 1 base, with 4 bases sitting between them. The sequenced CDR3 bases are TGTGCCAGCAGCTCAGTCCAAGAGACC. It is translated as CASSSVQET. From start to end, the CDR3 is CASSSVQETQYF.

This clone was seen many times. The CDR3 end falls 3 residues outside the read, so it is completed with the germline J gene. This chain links TRBV13 with TRBJ1-3; TRBD1 aligns across 10 bases. The CDR3 runs 13 residues. Germline lookup yields CDR1 PRHDT and CDR2 FYEKMQ (reference sequence). V was pared by 6 bases and J by 7 bases, with 3 bases of the junction left unmatched. The CDR3 protein is CASRGTGENTIYF. The covered CDR3 bases are TGTGCCAGCAGAGGGACAGGGGAGAACACC.

This clone was picked up a small number of times. CDR3 DNA (partial): TGTGCCAGTAGTATCGGGTCGGATTCACCC. Amino acid sequence: CASSIGSDSP. The full CDR3 protein is CASSIGSDSPLHF. This chain uses TRBV19 with TRBJ1-6; the D is unclear. The sequence runs out 3 residues before the end of the CDR3; the remainder is reconstructed from the germline J gene. Trimming cost V 3 bases and J 8 bases, with 8 bases left between them. The CDR3 covers 13 residues. CDR1 is LNHDA and CDR2 is SQIVND in the germline V gene (reference sequence).